The TCR beta chain described here comes from a study of beta chain features in type 1 diabetes. At the level of the study: Across the samples, roughly 99 million sorted cells were examined in total.

Findings and caveats of the study: Shortening of TCRB CDR3s, moderate but significant, appeared in all four CD4+ subsets of Type 1 diabetes patients. Any HLA-type effect on TCRB rearrangement remained unresolved here.

The CDR3 consists of 13 residues. The germline V and J ends were trimmed by 4 bases and 0 bases, with 9 bases remaining between them. Germline V CDR1 and CDR2: GTSNPN, SVGIG (reference sequence). All of the isolated RNA was reverse transcribed, so expressed TCRB transcripts were sequenced. Only in-frame clones appear in the TCRdb table, and some are missing; sequencing was by immunoSEQ multiplex PCR. The sample holds roughly 250,000 clones, over 8.5% seen once. On this clone itself: Its antigen remains unidentified.

This TCR was recovered from a woman aged 18 to 35 in good health. The chain is built from TRBV30 and TRBJ1-1; D unresolved. Sequenced material: naive CD4+ T cells from blood. The CDR3 reads CAWTTHVNTEAFF. As DNA, the CDR3 is TGTGCCTGGACCACACACGTGAACACTGAAGCTTTCTTT. The full variable domain, completed using reference TRBV30 and TRBJ1-1, is SQTIHQWPATLVQPVGSPLSLECTVEGTSNPNLYWYRQAAGRGLQLLFYSVGIGQISSEVPQNLSASRPQDRQFILSSKKLLLSDSGFYLCAWTTHVNTEAFFGQGTRLTVV.